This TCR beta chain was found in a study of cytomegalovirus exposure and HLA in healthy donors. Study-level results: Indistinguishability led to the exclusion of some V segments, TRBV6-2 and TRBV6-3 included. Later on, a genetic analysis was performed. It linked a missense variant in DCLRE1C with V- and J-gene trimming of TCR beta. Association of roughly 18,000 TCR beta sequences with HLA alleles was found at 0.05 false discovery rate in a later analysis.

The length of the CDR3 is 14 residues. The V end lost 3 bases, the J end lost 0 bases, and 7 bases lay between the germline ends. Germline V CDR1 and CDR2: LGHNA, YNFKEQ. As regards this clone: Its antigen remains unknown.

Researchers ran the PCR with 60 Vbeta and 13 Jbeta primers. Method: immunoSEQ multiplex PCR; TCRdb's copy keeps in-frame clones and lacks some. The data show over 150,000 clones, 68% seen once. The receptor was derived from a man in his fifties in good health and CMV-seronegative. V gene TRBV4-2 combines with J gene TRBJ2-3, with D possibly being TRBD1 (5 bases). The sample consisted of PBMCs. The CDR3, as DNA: TGTGCCAGCAGCCAGGGGCGTAGCACAGATACGCAGTATTTT. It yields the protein CASSQGRSTDTQYF.